This T cell receptor beta chain is drawn from a study of PD-1 blockade in classical Hodgkin lymphoma. Study summary: It was nivolumab at 3 mg/kg, given intravenously every 2 weeks, that patients received. The study, taken as a whole, reports: Some patients started nivolumab under 1 year after ASCT, and they were excluded. Complete responders' diversity at baseline resembled that of newly diagnosed patients.

Concerning this clone itself: Its antigen is unknown.

Brentuximab vedotin exposure varied among the patients, all of whom had relapsed after autologous stem cell transplantation. When best responses were assessed, they were complete response, partial response or progressive disease. Sequencing was performed with immunoSEQ multiplex PCR; in TCRdb, only in-frame clones are kept and a portion is missing. The repertoire holds 90,000 to 120,000 clones, with 70% to 90% as singletons. The TCR comes from a human donor with classical Hodgkin lymphoma. The input for sequencing was peripheral blood mononuclear cells (PBMCs), taken before the second cycle of nivolumab.

The CDR3 loop is CASSFRDYSYNEQFF. CDR3 sequence (DNA): TGTGCCAGCAGTTTCCGCGACTATTCCTACAATGAGCAGTTCTTC. This chain joins TRBV27 and TRBJ2-1; maybe TRBD2 (5 bases). Germline assignment: CDR1 MNHEY and CDR2 SMNVEV (reference sequence). V lost 3 bases and J lost 1, with 10 bases in between. The CDR3 consists of 15 residues.